These 28 T cell receptor beta chains originate from one sample sequenced in a study of T cell responses to AZD1222 COVID-19 vaccine. Measured with immunoSEQ multiplex PCR; TCRdb has only the in-frame clones, and not every one. The sample shows some 150,000 clones, more than 85% of them seen only once. This sample comprised peripheral blood, obtained on day 0 of AZD1222 vaccination. The receptors derive from an adult in good health.

This sequence joins TRBV18 and TRBJ2-7; 9 nucleotides agree with TRBD1. Germline V gene lookup returns CDR1 KGHSH and CDR2 LQKENI. The CDR3 extends over 15 amino acids. J lost 6 bases, V lost 3 bases, and 9 bases had no gene match. CDR3 in DNA: TGTGCCAGCTCACCGCCCGGGACAGGGAGACTCGAGCAGTACTTC. Protein: CASSPPGTGRLEQYF.

V usage is TRBV24-1 and J usage is TRBJ2-1; D is uncertain. CDR1 KGHDR and CDR2 SFDVKD come from the germline V gene. The CDR3 is 12 amino acids. V was cut by 7 bases and J by 5 bases, with 8 bases left in between. The CDR3 spells CATRGGNNEQFF. CDR3 in DNA: TGTGCCACCAGAGGCGGAAACAATGAGCAGTTCTTC.

This CDR3 is CANWDRAKNIQYF. CDR3 DNA: TGTGCCAATTGGGACAGGGCAAAAAACATTCAGTACTTC. This sequence joins TRBV2 and TRBJ2-4; 9 bases map to TRBD1. V dropped 10 bases and J dropped 4; count of bases not matched to a gene: 5. This CDR3 is built from 13 residues. The V gene's germline CDR1 is SNHLY and CDR2 FYNNEI.

The gene calls are TRBV2 and TRBJ1-4; the D gene is possibly TRBD1 (5 bases). The CDR3 length is 14 residues. The V and J ends lost 4 bases and 8 bases respectively, with 14 bases between them. Germline-derived CDR1 and CDR2 are SNHLY and FYNNEI. The CDR3 loop reads CASSVAGPREKLFF. CDR3 DNA sequence: TGTGCCAGCAGTGTGGCAGGGCCCAGGGAAAAACTGTTTTTT. The full variable domain, with the rest looked up from reference TRBV2 and TRBJ1-4, is EPEVTQTPSHQVTQMGQEVILRCVPISNHLYFYWYRQILGQKVEFLVSFYNNEISEKSEIFDDQFSVERPDGSNFTLKIRSTKLEDSAMYFCASSVAGPREKLFFGSGTQLSVL.

V and J are TRBV5-1 and TRBJ2-1; TRBD2 matches at 9 bases. V trimming: 6 bases; J trimming: 1 base; junction bases outside the gene matches: 5. The CDR3 is made up of 15 amino acids. CDR1 and CDR2 from the germline V gene are SGHRS and YFSETQ. In DNA, the CDR3 is TGCGCCAGCAAAGCGGGAGGCTTTTCCTACAATGAGCAGTTCTTC. This sequence encodes CASKAGGFSYNEQFF. Full variable domain (missing parts from reference TRBV5-1 and TRBJ2-1): KAGVTQTPRYLIKTRGQQVTLSCSPISGHRSVSWYQQTPGQGLQFLFEYFSETQRNKGNFPGRFSGRQFSNSRSEMNVSTLELGDSALYLCASKAGGFSYNEQFFGPGTRLTVL.

The chain links TRBV19 to TRBJ2-1; D is uncertain. The CDR3 length is 14 residues. V lost 3 bases and J lost 3, with 9 bases in between. The germline V gene has CDR1 LNHDA and CDR2 SQIVND (reference sequence). The CDR3 reads CASSIQTYYNEQFF. The CDR3 DNA reads TGTGCCAGTAGTATTCAGACTTACTACAATGAGCAGTTCTTC. Variable domain in full (rest from reference TRBV19 and TRBJ2-1): DGGITQSPKYLFRKEGQNVTLSCEQNLNHDAMYWYRQDPGQGLRLIYYSQIVNDFQKGDIAEGYSVSREKKESFPLTVTSAQKNPTAFYLCASSIQTYYNEQFFGPGTRLTVL.

The chain recombines TRBV7-9 with TRBJ2-5, with 7 nucleotides matching TRBD2. This CDR3 is built from 14 residues. Germline CDR1 SEHNR, CDR2 FQNEAQ (reference sequence). The V and J ends lost 1 base and 5 bases, in that order; junction bases with no gene match: 4. The CDR3 DNA reads as TGTGCCAGCAGCTTAGTACTAGCGAGGGAGACCCAGTACTTC. Amino acids: CASSLVLARETQYF. The variable domain in full, completed from reference TRBV7-9 and TRBJ2-5, reads DTGVSQNPRHKITKRGQNVTFRCDPISEHNRLYWYRQTLGQGPEFLTYFQNEAQLEKSRLLSDRFSAERPKGSFSTLEIQRTEQGDSAMYLCASSLVLARETQYFGPGTRLLVL.

This chain connects TRBV27 to TRBJ1-4, with D perhaps matching TRBD1 (5 bases). The germline V gene has CDR1 MNHEY and CDR2 SMNVEV (reference sequence). The CDR3 spans 16 residues. V was shortened by 0 bases and J by 7 bases, with 15 bases between the two germline ends. CDR3 protein: CASSLSRTWTFEKLFF. The CDR3 DNA reads TGTGCCAGCAGTTTATCGAGGACATGGACTTTTGAAAAACTGTTTTTT.

This chain joins TRBV4-2 and TRBJ1-1; D is undetermined. CDR3 size: 14 residues. V was shortened by 1 base and J by 1 base, with 7 bases between the two germline ends. Germline-derived CDR1 and CDR2 are LGHNA and YNFKEQ. Written as DNA, the CDR3 is TGTGCCAGCAGCCAAGTTAGGGAGAACACTGAAGCTTTCTTT. It is translated as CASSQVRENTEAFF.

The V and J genes are TRBV3-1 (or the pseudogene TRBV3-2) and TRBJ1-4; tentatively, D is TRBD1 (5 bases). Germline-derived CDR1 and CDR2 are LGHDT and YNNKEL (reference sequence). V shed 3 bases and J shed 5 bases, with 10 bases lying between them. There are 14 residues in the CDR3. The chain's CDR3 is CASSQGRRNEKLFF. In nucleotides, the CDR3 is TGTGCCAGCAGCCAGGGACGAAGAAATGAAAAACTGTTTTTT.

The V call is TRBV7-9, the J call TRBJ2-7; D is uncertain. Trimming removed 1 base at V and 3 bases at J, with 7 bases between. Germline V CDR1 and CDR2: SEHNR, FQNEAQ (reference sequence). CDR3 length equals 13 residues. The CDR3: CASSLGSVYEQYF. CDR3 nucleotide sequence: TGTGCCAGCAGCTTAGGATCAGTCTACGAGCAGTACTTC.

This chain connects TRBV3-1 (or the pseudogene TRBV3-2) to TRBJ1-5; no reliable D call. Trimming took 1 base from V and 2 from J, leaving 21 bases between them. The CDR3 is made up of 19 amino acids. The germline V gene has CDR1 LGHDT and CDR2 YNNKEL (reference sequence). CDR3 sequence (DNA): TGTGCCAGCAGCCAAGGACATCCCTGGACCCGTATTGGCAATCAGCCCCAGCATTTT. It encodes CASSQGHPWTRIGNQPQHF.

V and J are TRBV19 and TRBJ1-5; 9 positions agree with TRBD1. The CDR3 contains 15 residues. V was clipped by 6 bases and J by 6 bases; unmatched bases: 9. Germline lookup yields CDR1 LNHDA and CDR2 SQIVND (reference sequence). CDR3 region: CASSRYRGLGQPQHF. The CDR3 DNA reads TGTGCCAGTAGCCGCTACAGGGGGCTTGGTCAGCCCCAGCATTTT.

This chain joins TRBV2 and TRBJ2-5; no reliable D call. Germline V gene sequence: CDR1 SNHLY, CDR2 FYNNEI. V lost 3 bases and J lost 2, with 10 bases in between. The CDR3 runs 14 residues. CDR3 loop: CASSEFSAQETQYF. The DNA of the CDR3 is TGTGCCAGCAGTGAGTTTTCCGCACAAGAGACCCAGTACTTC.

The gene calls are TRBV2 and TRBJ2-5, with D unresolved. Per germline, CDR1 SNHLY and CDR2 FYNNEI. Trimming left V 7 bases short and J 1 base short, with 4 bases between. CDR3 size: 11 residues. CDR3 nucleotides: TGTGCCAGCACCCTCCAAGAGACCCAGTACTTC. Protein: CASTLQETQYF. Looking up the rest from reference TRBV2 and TRBJ2-5 gives the full variable domain: EPEVTQTPSHQVTQMGQEVILRCVPISNHLYFYWYRQILGQKVEFLVSFYNNEISEKSEIFDDQFSVERPDGSNFTLKIRSTKLEDSAMYFCASTLQETQYFGPGTRLLVL.

The chain recombines TRBV5-1 with TRBJ2-5; the match to TRBD2 covers 9 bases. The CDR3 length is 16 residues. The trim removed 2 bases at V and 4 bases at J, leaving 9 bases unmatched. Per the germline V gene, CDR1 is SGHRS and CDR2 is YFSETQ. CDR3 region: CASSLGIAGELETQYF. The CDR3 bases are TGCGCCAGCAGCTTAGGCATAGCGGGAGAATTAGAGACCCAGTACTTC.

The chain employs TRBV29-1 and TRBJ2-5; the match to TRBD1 covers 8 bases. Germline V gene lookup returns CDR1 SQVTM and CDR2 ANQGSEA. V dropped 7 bases and J dropped 5; count of bases not matched to a gene: 3. The CDR3 runs to 11 residues. The CDR3: CSDYRGETQYF. The CDR3 DNA reads as TGCAGCGACTACAGGGGGGAGACCCAGTACTTC.

This clone was detected only once. V is TRBV6-2 or TRBV6-3 and J is TRBJ2-7; D remains ambiguous. The germline V gene encodes CDR1 MNHEY and CDR2 SVGEGT. V gave up 3 bases and J gave up 7 bases, with 7 bases separating them. The CDR3 has 11 residues. CDR3 sequence reads: CASSYIREQYF. The CDR3 nucleotides are TGTGCCAGCAGTTATATCAGGGAGCAGTACTTC.

V is TRBV18 and J is TRBJ2-1; 8 nucleotides agree with TRBD2. CDR1 KGHSH and CDR2 LQKENI come from the germline V gene. The CDR3 extends over 16 amino acids. Unmatched junction bases numbered 8, after V lost 0 bases and J lost 7 bases. The CDR3 DNA reads TGTGCCAGCTCACCACCGCGAGCGGGAGTAGGGAATGAGCAGTTCTTC. It codes for CASSPPRAGVGNEQFF.

The V and J genes are TRBV5-5 and TRBJ1-2; D remains unclear. Per the germline V gene, CDR1 is SGHKS and CDR2 is YYEKEE (reference sequence). With 1 base removed from V and 4 bases from J, the gap between germline ends came to 5 bases. The CDR3 is made up of 12 amino acids. CDR3 loop: CASSLFSYGYTF. CDR3 DNA: TGTGCCAGCAGCTTGTTCTCCTATGGCTACACCTTC.

This rearrangement joins TRBV25-1 to TRBJ2-3, with D maybe TRBD1 (5 bases). V was clipped by 7 bases and J by 4 bases, with 12 bases between them. CDR1 is MGHDK, CDR2 SYGVNS, per germline. This CDR3 is 13 amino acids long. CDR3 nucleotides: TGTGCCAGCAAGCCAGGGTGGGCAGATACGCAGTATTTT. Translation gives CASKPGWADTQYF.

This sequence joins TRBV19 and TRBJ1-2; TRBD1 agrees at 7 bases. This CDR3 contains 16 residues. Trimming removed 0 bases from V and 4 bases from J; junction bases left unmatched: 8. CDR1 is LNHDA and CDR2 is SQIVND in the germline V gene (reference sequence). The CDR3: CASSIETGQYSYGYTF. In DNA, the CDR3 is TGTGCCAGTAGTATAGAGACAGGGCAATATAGCTATGGCTACACCTTC.

The chain carries TRBV9 and TRBJ2-1, with TRBD2 matching 8 bases. This CDR3 comprises 15 residues. The junction had 12 bases not matched to a gene; V was cut back by 4 bases and J by 9 bases. Germline lookup yields CDR1 SGDLS and CDR2 YYNGEE. The CDR3 loop reads CASSPLTSGWSEQFF. CDR3 coding DNA: TGTGCCAGCAGCCCACTAACTAGCGGATGGAGTGAGCAGTTCTTC.

The chain is built from TRBV10-3 and TRBJ2-7, with TRBD2 identical over 9 bases. After removal of 6 bases from V and 0 bases from J, the junction contained 6 bases not matched to a gene. Germline V gene sequence: CDR1 ENHRY, CDR2 SYGVKD. The CDR3 has 15 amino acids. CDR3 protein: CAIREGLAISYEQYF. In DNA, the CDR3 is TGTGCCATCAGGGAGGGACTAGCAATCTCCTACGAGCAGTACTTC.

CDR3 sequence: CATSVGVSYNEQFF. The CDR3 DNA reads TGTGCCACCTCAGTAGGGGTCTCCTACAATGAGCAGTTCTTC. V gene TRBV11-2 combines with J gene TRBJ2-1; D is possibly TRBD1 (5 bases). The CDR3 spans 14 residues. The V end was cut by 10 bases, the J end by 0 bases, with 13 bases between. Per germline, CDR1 SGHAT and CDR2 FQNNGV.

CDR3 in DNA: TGTGCCAGCAGCTTAGTGTTTAAGGGCGGGAGAGCCTATGGCTACACCTTC. Its protein is CASSLVFKGGRAYGYTF. The chain uses TRBV7-2 and TRBJ1-2; D gene uncertain. Trimming cost V 1 base and J 4 bases, with 19 bases left between them. Per germline, CDR1 SGHTA and CDR2 FQGNSA. CDR3 length: 17 amino acids.

The V gene is TRBV9, the J gene TRBJ2-7; TRBD2 matches 10 bases. CDR3 length: 13 residues. V trimming: 3 bases; J trimming: 12 bases; junction bases outside the gene matches: 9. Looked up from germline, CDR1 is SGDLS and CDR2 is YYNGEE. CDR3 DNA sequence: TGTGCCAGCAGCGGGCTAGCGGGAGTACCCCTGTACTTC. As protein: CASSGLAGVPLYF.

The chain links TRBV30 to TRBJ1-2; D is uncertain. This CDR3 is 15 amino acids long. Germline V gene sequence: CDR1 GTSNPN, CDR2 SVGIG (reference sequence). The V gene lost 1 base and the J gene lost 0 bases, with 12 bases spanning the gap. CDR3 protein: CAWSGTLRANYGYTF. CDR3 in DNA: TGTGCCTGGAGTGGGACTTTAAGAGCTAACTATGGCTACACCTTC.